This T cell receptor beta chain originates from a study of T cells after yellow fever vaccination. The germline V gene encodes CDR1 SGHRS and CDR2 YFSETQ. There are 15 residues in the CDR3. V lost 7 bases to trimming and J lost 0 bases, with 14 bases between them. TCRdb re-called the 5' RACE reads with MiXCR, one entry per CDR3 protein. This table holds 310,000 or so distinct CDR3 sequences, roughly 3.5% found once. General study findings and limits: Researchers cautioned that FACS-sorted repertoires could harbor abundant clonotypes contaminating from the bulk population. Researchers noted that a small share of clonotypes showed up in both CD4 and CD8 compartments.

With regard to this clonotype: The antigen is undetermined.

The TCR was taken from a man younger than 30 who received the YFV17D yellow fever vaccine. This rearrangement joins TRBV5-1 to TRBJ2-1; TRBD2 is a possible D gene (6 bases). The specimen was PBMCs, collected on the day of the yellow fever booster vaccination. For the CDR3, the DNA is TGCGCCAGCCGGGCGAGACTAGACTCCTACAATGAGCAGTTCTTC. Translating gives CASRARLDSYNEQFF.